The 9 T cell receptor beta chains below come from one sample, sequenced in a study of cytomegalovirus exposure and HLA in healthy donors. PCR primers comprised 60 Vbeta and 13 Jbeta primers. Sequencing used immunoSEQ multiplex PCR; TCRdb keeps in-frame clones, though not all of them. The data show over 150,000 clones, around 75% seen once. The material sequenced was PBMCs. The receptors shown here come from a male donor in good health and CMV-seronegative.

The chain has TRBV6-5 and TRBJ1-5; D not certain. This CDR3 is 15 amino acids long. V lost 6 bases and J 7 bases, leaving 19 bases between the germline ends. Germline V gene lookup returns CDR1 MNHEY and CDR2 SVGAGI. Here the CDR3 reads CASSPGSRAEQPQHF. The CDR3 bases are TGTGCCAGCAGCCCGGGATCCCGGGCTGAGCAGCCCCAGCATTTT.

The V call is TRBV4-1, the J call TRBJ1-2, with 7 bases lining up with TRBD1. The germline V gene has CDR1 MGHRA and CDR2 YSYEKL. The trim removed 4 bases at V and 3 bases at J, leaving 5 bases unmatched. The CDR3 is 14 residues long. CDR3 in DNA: TGCGCCAGCAGCCTTGGACAGGCCGACTATGGCTACACCTTC. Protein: CASSLGQADYGYTF.

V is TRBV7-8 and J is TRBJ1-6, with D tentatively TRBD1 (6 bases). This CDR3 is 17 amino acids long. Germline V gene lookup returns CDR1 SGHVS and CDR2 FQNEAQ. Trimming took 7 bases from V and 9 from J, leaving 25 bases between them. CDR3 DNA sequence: TGTGCCAGCACCCTAACGGCGGGGGGCGCGGGAAGTTCACCCCTCCACTTT. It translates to CASTLTAGGAGSSPLHF.

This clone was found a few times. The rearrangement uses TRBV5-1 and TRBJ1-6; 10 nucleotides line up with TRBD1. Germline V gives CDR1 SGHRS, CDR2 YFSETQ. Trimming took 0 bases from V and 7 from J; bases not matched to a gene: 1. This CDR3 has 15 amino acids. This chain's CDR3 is CASSLGQGANSPLHF. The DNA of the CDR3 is TGCGCCAGCAGCTTGGGACAGGGGGCGAATTCACCCCTCCACTTT.

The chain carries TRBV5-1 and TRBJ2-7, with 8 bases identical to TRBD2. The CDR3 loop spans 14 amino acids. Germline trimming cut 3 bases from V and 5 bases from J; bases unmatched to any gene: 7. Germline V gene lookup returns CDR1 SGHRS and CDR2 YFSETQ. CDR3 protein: CASSWGTSRDEQYF. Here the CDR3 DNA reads TGCGCCAGCAGCTGGGGGACTAGTCGCGACGAGCAGTACTTC.

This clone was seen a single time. Here the CDR3 DNA reads TGTGCCAGCTCAGCCCGGACGGGGATGAACACTGAAGCTTTCTTT. It translates to CASSARTGMNTEAFF. This chain links TRBV18 with TRBJ1-1; D unclear. Germline CDR1 is KGHSH and CDR2 is LQKENI. With 5 bases removed from V and 0 bases from J, the gap between germline ends came to 13 bases. The CDR3 runs to 15 residues.

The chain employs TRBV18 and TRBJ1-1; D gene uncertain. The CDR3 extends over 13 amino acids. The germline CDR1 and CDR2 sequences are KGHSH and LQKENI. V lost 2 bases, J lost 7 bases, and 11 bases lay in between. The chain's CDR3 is CASSPGQEGEAFF. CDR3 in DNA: TGTGCCAGCTCACCAGGGCAGGAAGGTGAAGCTTTCTTT.

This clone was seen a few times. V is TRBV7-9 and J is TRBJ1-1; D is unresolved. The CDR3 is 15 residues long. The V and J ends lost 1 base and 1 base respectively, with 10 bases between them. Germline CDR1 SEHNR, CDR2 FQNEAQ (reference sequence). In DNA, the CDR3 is TGTGCCAGCAGCTTAGGAGGCCACCAGAACACTGAAGCTTTCTTT. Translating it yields CASSLGGHQNTEAFF.

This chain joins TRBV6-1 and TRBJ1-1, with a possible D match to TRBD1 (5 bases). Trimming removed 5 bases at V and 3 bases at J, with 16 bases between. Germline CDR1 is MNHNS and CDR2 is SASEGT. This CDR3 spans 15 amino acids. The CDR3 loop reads CASSRGRDQDTEAFF. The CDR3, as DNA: TGTGCCAGCAGTCGGGGGAGGGATCAGGACACTGAAGCTTTCTTT.